What follows are 12 T cell receptor beta chains derived from one specimen sequenced in a study of identical twins listed by TCRdb under 2016. The library was built by means of 5' RACE. Sequencing took place on an Illumina HiSeq 2000. The raw public data were reprocessed by TCRdb itself: fastp quality trimming at Q25, MiXCR clonotype calling, in-frame beta chains only. One record per CDR3 amino acid sequence lists the most common genes and DNA. This sample lists approximately 500,000 distinct CDR3 sequences; about 16% were detected once. Less than 0.5% of the sample belongs to the ten largest clones. These data also formed part of another study, on yellow fever vaccine responses in identical twins.

Sample: CD4+ T cells sorted from blood. The receptors here all came from a woman under 30 in good health.

V usage is TRBV6-5 and J usage is TRBJ2-7, with D hard to call. The CDR3 length is 14 residues. Looked up from germline, CDR1 is MNHEY and CDR2 is SVGAGI. V was shortened by 2 bases and J by 5 bases, with 13 bases between the two germline ends. DNA of the CDR3: TGTGCCAGCAGTTACAGGGCGGAAGCCCACGAGCAGTACTTC. Amino acid sequence: CASSYRAEAHEQYF.

The V and J genes are TRBV11-2 and TRBJ2-7, with 7 bases fitting TRBD2. Trimming at V came to 2 bases and at J to 2 bases, leaving 15 bases not matched to a gene. Germline-derived CDR1 and CDR2 are SGHAT and FQNNGV. The CDR3 extends over 18 amino acids. CDR3 DNA sequence: TGTGCCAGCAGCTTACCCCACCGACTAGCCGGGAGGACCTACGAGCAGTACTTC. Its protein is CASSLPHRLAGRTYEQYF.

In its sample, this clonotype was seen a few times. V gene TRBV7-3 combines with J gene TRBJ2-2; D tentatively fits TRBD1 or TRBD2 (5 bases each). Per the germline V gene, CDR1 is SGHTA and CDR2 is FQGTGA. V lost 5 bases, J lost 7 bases, and 17 bases lay in between. The CDR3 covers 15 residues. The CDR3 loop is CASSPGASQFGELFF. The CDR3 coding sequence is TGTGCCAGCAGCCCTGGGGCTAGCCAGTTCGGGGAGCTGTTTTTT.

The CDR3 reads CATSDPTTITTQYF. CDR3 coding DNA: TGTGCCACCAGTGACCCGACGACTATAACCACGCAGTATTTT. The V call is TRBV24-1, the J call TRBJ2-3; TRBD2 is a possible D gene (5 bases). V lost 4 bases to trimming and J lost 9 bases, with 16 bases between them. In germline, CDR1 is KGHDR, CDR2 SFDVKD. CDR3 length: 14 residues.

The chain links TRBV3-1 to TRBJ2-1, with no clear D. V shed 1 base and J shed 4 bases, with 11 bases lying between them. Per germline, CDR1 LGHDT and CDR2 YNNKEL (reference sequence). CDR3 length: 15 residues. The CDR3 protein is CASSQAHDRYNEQFF. DNA of the CDR3: TGTGCCAGCAGCCAAGCCCATGACCGATACAATGAGCAGTTCTTC.

This clonotype was found a few times. The gene calls are TRBV3-1 and TRBJ2-4; D is ambiguous. In germline, CDR1 is LGHDT, CDR2 YNNKEL (reference sequence). Trimming stripped 5 bases from V and 0 bases from J, with 11 bases between. This CDR3 spans 15 amino acids. The CDR3 loop is CASSRTSLAKNIQYF. Written as DNA, the CDR3 is TGTGCCAGCAGCAGGACCTCTCTAGCCAAAAACATTCAGTACTTC.

In this sample, this clonotype turned up many times. The rearrangement uses TRBV5-1 and TRBJ2-2; D is tentatively TRBD1 or TRBD2 (5 bases each). CDR1 and CDR2 (germline): SGHRS, YFSETQ. Between the trimmed V and J ends, which lost 7 bases and 4 bases, there was a span of 14 bases. This CDR3 contains 14 residues. The CDR3 sequence: CASRAVGATGELFF. DNA of the CDR3: TGCGCCAGCCGAGCGGTCGGGGCCACCGGGGAGCTGTTTTTT. The variable domain in full, completed from reference TRBV5-1 and TRBJ2-2, reads KAGVTQTPRYLIKTRGQQVTLSCSPISGHRSVSWYQQTPGQGLQFLFEYFSETQRNKGNFPGRFSGRQFSNSRSEMNVSTLELGDSALYLCASRAVGATGELFFGEGSRLTVL.

In its sample, this clonotype was seen many times. The rearrangement joins TRBV4-1 to TRBJ2-3, with 9 bases identical to TRBD2. The V and J ends lost 0 bases and 15 bases, in that order; junction bases with no gene match: 10. CDR3 length: 14 residues. The V gene's germline CDR1 is MGHRA and CDR2 YSYEKL. CDR3 nucleotide sequence: TGCGCCAGCAGCCAAGAGAGTAAGCTAGCGGGATATTATTTT. Translated, it gives CASSQESKLAGYYF.

V and J are TRBV15 and TRBJ1-5; D remains unclear. The CDR3 spans 15 residues. Trimming cost V 3 bases and J 0 bases, with 9 bases left between them. Germline V CDR1 and CDR2: LNHNV, YYDKDF (reference sequence). The DNA for the CDR3 is TGTGCCACCAGCAGTAACCCGGGTAGCAATCAGCCCCAGCATTTT. Amino acids: CATSSNPGSNQPQHF.

This clonotype has more than one count but fewer than ten. The V and J genes are TRBV3-1 and TRBJ2-5; the D gene is possibly TRBD2 (6 bases). The germline CDR1 and CDR2 sequences are LGHDT and YNNKEL (reference sequence). CDR3 length: 17 residues. Trimming removed 2 bases at V and 0 bases at J, with 16 bases between. CDR3 region: CASSQWASAKYQETQYF. As DNA, the CDR3 is TGTGCCAGCAGCCAATGGGCTAGCGCTAAGTACCAAGAGACCCAGTACTTC.

The rearrangement joins TRBV5-1 to TRBJ2-5; TRBD1 matches at 8 bases. Per the germline V gene, CDR1 is SGHRS and CDR2 is YFSETQ. The junction had 8 bases not matched to a gene; V was cut back by 1 base and J by 3 bases. This CDR3 is built from 16 residues. CDR3 sequence reads: CASSLTRQGRKETQYF. CDR3 DNA sequence: TGCGCCAGCAGCTTGACTAGACAGGGGAGGAAAGAGACCCAGTACTTC.

Only a few counts were recorded for this clonotype. The chain carries TRBV2 and TRBJ2-1, with 9 bases identical to TRBD1. Germline CDR1 SNHLY, CDR2 FYNNEI. The CDR3 is 15 amino acids. V trimming: 0 bases; J trimming: 9 bases; junction bases outside the gene matches: 6. The CDR3 reads CASSEASYRGPEQFF. Here the CDR3 DNA reads TGTGCCAGCAGTGAAGCGTCGTACAGGGGGCCTGAGCAGTTCTTC. Full variable domain (missing parts from reference TRBV2 and TRBJ2-1): EPEVTQTPSHQVTQMGQEVILRCVPISNHLYFYWYRQILGQKVEFLVSFYNNEISEKSEIFDDQFSVERPDGSNFTLKIRSTKLEDSAMYFCASSEASYRGPEQFFGPGTRLTVL.